This entry lists 2 T cell receptor beta chains sequenced from one sample in a study of cytomegalovirus exposure and HLA in healthy donors. The protocol was immunoSEQ multiplex PCR, while the TCRdb copy is restricted to in-frame clones and leaves out a portion. The sample includes about 160,000 clones, 96% of them seen just once. The sample comprised PBMCs. The receptors were gathered from a woman under 30 in good health and CMV-seronegative.

This clone was observed once. V and J are TRBV5-1 and TRBJ2-3; D unresolved. Germline CDR1 and CDR2: SGHRS and YFSETQ. The ends were cut back, 0 bases at V and 13 bases at J, with 12 bases in the middle. The CDR3 runs to 12 residues. CDR3 DNA: TGCGCCAGCAGCTTGGACTCCCGTGAGAAGTATTTT. Amino acids: CASSLDSREKYF.

The chain couples TRBV4-3 to TRBJ2-1; D not resolved. The V end was cut by 4 bases, the J end by 6 bases, with 10 bases between. In germline, CDR1 is LGHNA, CDR2 YSLEER. The CDR3 contains 13 residues. DNA of the CDR3: TGCGCCAGCAGCCTGACTCGACTCAATGAGCAGTTCTTC. This codes for CASSLTRLNEQFF.